This T cell receptor (beta chain) was sequenced for a study of T cells in Graves' hyperthyroidism and ophthalmopathy. Overall study findings and caveats: Before onset, by a median of around 6.4 months, the model predicted ophthalmopathy.

This clonotype was detected many times. Its antigen is undetermined. Ophthalmopathy patients showed a Clinical Activity Score of at least 3, NOSPECS grade of at least 4 and duration under 3 months. Fresh peripheral blood, 10 ml, was the source of the PBMCs. The germline gives CDR1 SGHAT, CDR2 FQNNGV. The V and J ends lost 0 bases and 4 bases, in that order; junction bases with no gene match: 3. The length of the CDR3 is 15 residues. Authors of the study amplified TCR beta CDR3 regions from RNA transcripts. A set of HTBI primers served as the primers for a first-round RT-PCR of the TCR CDR3. In TCRdb, the multiplex PCR reads were re-called with MiXCR into one record per CDR3 protein. The sample has 400,000 or so distinct CDR3 sequences, about an eighth seen once.

V is TRBV11-2 and J is TRBJ1-5; 7 positions match TRBD1. The sequenced sample consisted of blood. This clonotype was sampled from a man aged 50 to 60 with Graves' ophthalmopathy. CDR3 sequence reads: CASSLDSGGNQPQHF. The DNA of the CDR3 is TGTGCCAGCAGCTTAGATTCAGGGGGTAATCAGCCCCAGCATTTT.